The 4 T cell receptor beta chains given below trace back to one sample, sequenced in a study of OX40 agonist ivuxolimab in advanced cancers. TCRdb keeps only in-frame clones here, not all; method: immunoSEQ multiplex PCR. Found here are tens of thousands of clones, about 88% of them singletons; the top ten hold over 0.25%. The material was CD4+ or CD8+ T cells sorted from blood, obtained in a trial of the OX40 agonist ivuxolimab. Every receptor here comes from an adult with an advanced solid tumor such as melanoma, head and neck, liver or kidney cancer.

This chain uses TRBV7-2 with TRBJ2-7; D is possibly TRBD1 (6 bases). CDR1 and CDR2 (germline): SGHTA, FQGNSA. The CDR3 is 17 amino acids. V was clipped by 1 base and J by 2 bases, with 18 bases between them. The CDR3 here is CASSLVGGPAGTYEQYF. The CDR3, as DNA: TGTGCCAGCAGCTTAGTAGGGGGACCGGCCGGAACCTACGAGCAGTACTTC.

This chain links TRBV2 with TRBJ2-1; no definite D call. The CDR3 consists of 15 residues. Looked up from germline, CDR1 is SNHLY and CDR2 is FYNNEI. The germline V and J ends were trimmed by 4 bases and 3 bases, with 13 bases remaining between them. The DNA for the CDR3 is TGTGCCAGCAGTGGACCCGAGTTGATCTACAATGAGCAGTTCTTC. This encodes CASSGPELIYNEQFF.

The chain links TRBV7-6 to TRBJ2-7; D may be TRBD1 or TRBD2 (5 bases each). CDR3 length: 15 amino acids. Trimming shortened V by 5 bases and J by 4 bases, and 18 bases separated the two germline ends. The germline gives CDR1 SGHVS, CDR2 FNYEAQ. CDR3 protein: CASSLTGTPSYEQYF. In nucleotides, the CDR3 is TGTGCCAGCAGCCTTACCGGGACGCCATCGTACGAGCAGTACTTC.

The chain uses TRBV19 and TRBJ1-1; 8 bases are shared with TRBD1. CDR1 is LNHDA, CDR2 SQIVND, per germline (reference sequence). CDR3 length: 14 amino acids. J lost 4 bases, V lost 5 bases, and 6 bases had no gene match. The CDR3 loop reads CASSEGQGFTEAFF. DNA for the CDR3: TGTGCCAGTAGTGAAGGACAGGGTTTCACTGAAGCTTTCTTT.